The next 30 T cell receptor beta chains were all read from a single sample in a study of blood T cell repertoires in COVID-19. Sequenced by immunoSEQ multiplex PCR; TCRdb stores in-frame clones only, minus some. This sample has tens of thousands of clones; 74% occur once, and the top ten carry about 28%. Sequenced material: peripheral blood. The source is a woman aged 80 or over with acute or convalescent COVID-19.

The chain couples TRBV15 to TRBJ2-2; D perhaps matches TRBD2 (5 bases). V shed 0 bases and J shed 9 bases, with 14 bases lying between them. The CDR3 is made up of 15 amino acids. Germline V gives CDR1 LNHNV, CDR2 YYDKDF (reference sequence). The CDR3 protein is CATSRDLTPGRELFF. In DNA form, the CDR3 reads TGTGCCACCAGCAGAGATTTGACCCCCGGGAGGGAGCTGTTTTTT.

The gene calls are TRBV19 and TRBJ2-2; 8 bases are a match to TRBD2. Germline V gives CDR1 LNHDA, CDR2 SQIVND (reference sequence). This CDR3 has 16 amino acids. With 3 bases clipped from V and 2 bases from J, the junction kept 5 bases outside the gene matches. The CDR3 reads CASSIGGRTNTGELFF. The CDR3 DNA reads as TGTGCCAGTAGTATTGGCGGGAGGACCAACACCGGGGAGCTGTTTTTT. The full variable domain, with the rest looked up from reference TRBV19 and TRBJ2-2, is DGGITQSPKYLFRKEGQNVTLSCEQNLNHDAMYWYRQDPGQGLRLIYYSQIVNDFQKGDIAEGYSVSREKKESFPLTVTSAQKNPTAFYLCASSIGGRTNTGELFFGEGSRLTVL.

This rearrangement joins TRBV2 to TRBJ2-1; 7 bases align to TRBD2. V lost 0 bases, J lost 5 bases, and 19 bases stayed unmatched. Germline V gene sequence: CDR1 SNHLY, CDR2 FYNNEI. The CDR3 totals 20 residues. In DNA form, the CDR3 reads TGTGCCAGCAGTGAAGCGCTTCGAGGGTCTTCGCGGGGGACCGACAATGAGCAGTTCTTC. This gives the protein CASSEALRGSSRGTDNEQFF.

This chain joins TRBV28 and TRBJ1-2; 10 bases line up with TRBD1. The CDR3 runs to 14 residues. The germline V gene encodes CDR1 MDHEN and CDR2 SYDVKM. The trim removed 4 bases at V and 7 bases at J, leaving 6 bases unmatched. The CDR3 spells CASSYGTGAVGYTF. The CDR3 DNA reads TGTGCCAGCAGTTACGGGACAGGGGCTGTTGGCTACACCTTC.

The chain is built from TRBV5-1 and TRBJ2-1, with TRBD2 matching 8 bases. This CDR3 comprises 16 residues. Germline CDR1 reads SGHRS; CDR2 reads YFSETQ. V lost 1 base to trimming and J lost 8 bases; unmatched junction nucleotides: 11. CDR3 protein: CASSLLGVAGIDEQFF. DNA for the CDR3: TGCGCCAGCAGCTTGTTAGGAGTAGCGGGAATAGATGAGCAGTTCTTC.

The chain carries TRBV5-1 and TRBJ2-7; 11 bases line up with TRBD2. The CDR3 runs to 16 residues. Germline-derived CDR1 and CDR2 are SGHRS and YFSETQ. The V and J ends lost 4 bases and 5 bases, in that order; junction bases with no gene match: 11. For the CDR3, the DNA is TGCGCCAGCAGCCTGGGACTAGCGGCCGAGGTGAACGAGCAGTACTTC. As protein: CASSLGLAAEVNEQYF.

The rearrangement links TRBV28 to TRBJ1-3; the D gene is possibly TRBD1 (5 bases). The germline V and J ends were trimmed by 6 bases and 2 bases, with 17 bases remaining between them. Germline V gene sequence: CDR1 MDHEN, CDR2 SYDVKM. This CDR3 is built from 16 residues. CDR3 nucleotide sequence: TGTGCCAGCAGCCTTTCTTCAGGGTACACTGGAAACACCATATATTTT. This codes for CASSLSSGYTGNTIYF. Variable domain in full (rest from reference TRBV28 and TRBJ1-3): DVKVTQSSRYLVKRTGEKVFLECVQDMDHENMFWYRQDPGLGLRLIYFSYDVKMKEKGDIPEGYSVSREKKERFSLILESASTNQTSMYLCASSLSSGYTGNTIYFGEGSWLTVV.

In its sample, this clone was seen a few times. The J gene is TRBJ1-1, the V gene TRBV27; D is unresolved. The CDR3 covers 14 residues. V was cut by 0 bases and J by 3 bases, with 8 bases left in between. CDR1 is MNHEY, CDR2 SMNVEV, per germline (reference sequence). The CDR3 loop reads CASSLSNSYTEAFF. CDR3 DNA: TGTGCCAGCAGTTTATCGAACAGTTACACTGAAGCTTTCTTT.

The CDR3 nucleotides read TGTGCCAGCAACCCTCTTAGGGGGTCCACCGGGGAGCTGTTTTTT. Protein product: CASNPLRGSTGELFF. The genes are TRBV11-3 and TRBJ2-2, with D perhaps matching TRBD1 (6 bases). The CDR3 spans 15 residues. Germline V gene lookup returns CDR1 SGHNT and CDR2 YENEEA. Trimming cost V 7 bases and J 4 bases, with 16 bases left between them.

J is TRBJ1-2 and V is TRBV28; 12 bases fit TRBD1. The V gene end was trimmed by 7 bases and the J gene end by 4 bases; junction bases not matched to a gene: 10. Germline V CDR1 and CDR2: MDHEN, SYDVKM. The CDR3 extends over 16 amino acids. CDR3 residues: CASTPPGTGGFYGYTF. The CDR3, as DNA: TGTGCCAGCACCCCCCCCGGGACAGGGGGCTTCTATGGCTACACCTTC.

This clone appeared a single time. V is TRBV7-6 and J is TRBJ2-7, with D perhaps matching TRBD2 (5 bases). The V gene lost 7 bases and the J gene lost 4 bases, with 17 bases spanning the gap. Germline CDR1 reads SGHVS; CDR2 reads FNYEAQ. The CDR3 runs to 14 residues. Written as DNA, the CDR3 is TGTGCCAGCACCCCGCGGGCTGGTTTGTACGAGCAGTACTTC. It encodes CASTPRAGLYEQYF.

V usage is TRBV5-1 and J usage is TRBJ2-7; 7 nucleotides match TRBD1. The CDR3 spans 14 residues. Per the germline V gene, CDR1 is SGHRS and CDR2 is YFSETQ. Trimming took 4 bases from V and 3 from J; bases not matched to a gene: 7. The CDR3 nucleotides are TGCGCCAGCAGCCTAGGGGGCTCCTTCTACGAGCAGTACTTC. Its protein product is CASSLGGSFYEQYF. Supplemented by reference TRBV5-1 and TRBJ2-7, the full variable domain reads KAGVTQTPRYLIKTRGQQVTLSCSPISGHRSVSWYQQTPGQGLQFLFEYFSETQRNKGNFPGRFSGRQFSNSRSEMNVSTLELGDSALYLCASSLGGSFYEQYFGPGTRLTVT.

The rearrangement joins TRBV6-5 to TRBJ2-4; no reliable D call. The germline V gene encodes CDR1 MNHEY and CDR2 SVGAGI. The CDR3 is made up of 14 amino acids. Trimming removed 2 bases from V and 6 bases from J, with 11 bases in between. The CDR3 here is CASSYEPFRNIQYF. The CDR3 nucleotides read TGTGCCAGCAGTTACGAGCCTTTTAGAAACATTCAGTACTTC.

The rearrangement uses TRBV28 and TRBJ1-6; 8 nucleotides align to TRBD1. The CDR3 runs to 15 residues. In germline, CDR1 is MDHEN, CDR2 SYDVKM. V lost 5 bases, J lost 7 bases, and 7 bases stayed unmatched. This chain's CDR3 is CASSLTGTGNSPLHF. Written as DNA, the CDR3 is TGTGCCAGCAGTCTGACCGGGACAGGCAATTCACCCCTCCACTTT.

The chain employs TRBV19 and TRBJ2-2; 10 bases are a match to TRBD2. This CDR3 contains 18 residues. Germline V CDR1 and CDR2: LNHDA, SQIVND (reference sequence). V lost 5 bases and J lost 5; bases outside the gene matches: 14. CDR3 DNA: TGTGCCAGTAGTCCTGGACTAGCGGAACCCAGTTGGACCGGGGAGCTGTTTTTT. It specifies CASSPGLAEPSWTGELFF.

The chain combines TRBV29-1 with TRBJ2-6; no firm D call. This CDR3 is 13 amino acids long. Deletions cut 3 bases from V and 1 base from J, with 4 bases between. Germline V gives CDR1 SQVTM, CDR2 ANQGSEA. The CDR3 region has the DNA TGCAGCGTTGAGTCTTCTGGGGCCAACGTCCTGACTTTC. As protein: CSVESSGANVLTF.

The chain couples TRBV24-1 to TRBJ1-1; maybe TRBD1 (5 bases). Germline CDR1 reads KGHDR; CDR2 reads SFDVKD. This CDR3 has 13 amino acids. Between the trimmed V and J ends, which lost 5 bases and 7 bases, there was a span of 13 bases. CDR3 coding DNA: TGTGCCACCAGTGCCCTTTCGGGGGGTGAAGCTTTCTTT. Protein sequence: CATSALSGGEAFF.

The rearrangement links TRBV28 to TRBJ2-6, with 8 bases identical to TRBD2. Trimming at V came to 6 bases and at J to 2 bases, leaving 9 bases not matched to a gene. The CDR3 has 17 amino acids. In germline, CDR1 is MDHEN, CDR2 SYDVKM. CDR3 DNA: TGTGCCAGCAGGGGAGCGGGAGCTCAGGCTGGGGCCAACGTCCTGACTTTC. It specifies CASRGAGAQAGANVLTF.

The genes are TRBV28 and TRBJ1-2, with a weak D call TRBD1 (6 bases). The V and J ends lost 3 bases and 6 bases respectively, with 17 bases between them. The length of the CDR3 is 15 residues. Germline V gene sequence: CDR1 MDHEN, CDR2 SYDVKM. CDR3 nucleotides: TGTGCCAGCAGTTTTACAGGGACTACATTGAATGGCTACACCTTC. Translation gives CASSFTGTTLNGYTF.

V and J are TRBV24-1 and TRBJ2-5; D possibly corresponds to TRBD2 (7 bases). The CDR3 covers 15 residues. CDR1 is KGHDR and CDR2 is SFDVKD in the germline V gene. The germline V and J ends were trimmed by 5 bases and 4 bases, with 16 bases remaining between them. CDR3 DNA: TGTGCCACCAGTGCCCCTAGAGGGGGGGGAGAGACCCAGTACTTC. Translated: CATSAPRGGGETQYF.

This clone was observed a handful of times. V is TRBV7-2 and J is TRBJ2-1; 8 bases agree with TRBD2. The CDR3 is 13 residues long. V trimming: 1 base; J trimming: 15 bases; junction bases outside the gene matches: 8. Germline CDR1 reads SGHTA; CDR2 reads FQGNSA. In DNA, the CDR3 is TGTGCCAGCAGCTTAGTGGGACTAGGTGATCGGTTCTTC. Encoded protein: CASSLVGLGDRFF.

The chain carries TRBV7-2 and TRBJ2-3, with D tentatively TRBD1 (5 bases). This CDR3 is built from 15 residues. Trimming cost V 1 base and J 6 bases, with 14 bases left between them. Germline V CDR1 and CDR2: SGHTA, FQGNSA. CDR3 sequence (DNA): TGTGCCAGCAGCTTAGAATTCAGGGTTGGGGATACGCAGTATTTT. It yields the protein CASSLEFRVGDTQYF. The full variable domain, completed using reference TRBV7-2 and TRBJ2-3, is GAGVSQSPSNKVTEKGKDVELRCDPISGHTALYWYRQSLGQGLEFLIYFQGNSAPDKSGLPSDRFSAERTGGSVSTLTIQRTQQEDSAVYLCASSLEFRVGDTQYFGPGTRLTVL.

This sequence joins TRBV5-1 and TRBJ2-5, with TRBD2 matching 7 bases. Per the germline V gene, CDR1 is SGHRS and CDR2 is YFSETQ. The CDR3 has 15 residues. V shed 1 base and J 6 bases; nucleotides not matched to a gene: 9. CDR3 bases: TGCGCCAGCAGCTTGACACTAGCGCAGGCACAGACCCAGTACTTC. Translation gives CASSLTLAQAQTQYF.

The chain is built from TRBV7-2 and TRBJ2-1; TRBD2 aligns across 9 bases. Germline CDR1 reads SGHTA; CDR2 reads FQGNSA. The CDR3 is made up of 16 amino acids. V was clipped by 1 base and J by 9 bases; unmatched bases: 10. The CDR3 loop reads CASSLEAGGLFGEQFF. CDR3 nucleotides: TGTGCCAGCAGCTTAGAGGCGGGAGGGCTCTTCGGTGAGCAGTTCTTC.

This clone was counted between two and nine times. CDR3 DNA: TGTGCCAGCAGCTTATACCAGGGGGAAGCGAGGAACACCGGGGAGCTGTTTTTT. It yields the protein CASSLYQGEARNTGELFF. This chain links TRBV7-9 with TRBJ2-2, with TRBD1 matching 7 bases. This CDR3 is built from 18 residues. Germline V gene data show CDR1 as SEHNR and CDR2 as FQNEAQ (reference sequence). V shed 2 bases, J shed 1 base, and the junction held 10 bases outside the gene matches. Looking up the rest from reference TRBV7-9 and TRBJ2-2 gives the full variable domain: DTGVSQNPRHKITKRGQNVTFRCDPISEHNRLYWYRQTLGQGPEFLTYFQNEAQLEKSRLLSDRFSAERPKGSFSTLEIQRTEQGDSAMYLCASSLYQGEARNTGELFFGEGSRLTVL.

The CDR3 spells CASSGGPGSSEQYF. In DNA form, the CDR3 reads TGCGCCAGCAGCGGGGGCCCAGGTTCTTCCGAGCAGTACTTC. This chain connects TRBV5-1 to TRBJ2-7; D perhaps matches TRBD1 (6 bases). V lost 4 bases and J lost 6, with 17 bases in between. The CDR3 has 14 residues. Looked up from germline, CDR1 is SGHRS and CDR2 is YFSETQ.

The chain is built from TRBV11-3 and TRBJ1-4; D may be TRBD1 (6 bases). CDR1 is SGHNT and CDR2 is YENEEA in the germline V gene. The CDR3 spans 14 residues. Trimming took 5 bases from V and 6 from J, leaving 13 bases between them. DNA for the CDR3: TGTGCCAGCAGCGGGACATCGCCAGATGAAAAACTGTTTTTT. This encodes CASSGTSPDEKLFF. Full variable domain (missing parts from reference TRBV11-3 and TRBJ1-4): EAGVVQSPRYKIIEKKQPVAFWCNPISGHNTLYWYLQNLGQGPELLIRYENEEAVDDSQLPKDRFSAERLKGVDSTLKIQPAELGDSAVYLCASSGTSPDEKLFFGSGTQLSVL.

This chain joins TRBV5-6 and TRBJ2-1; D might be TRBD1 (5 bases). Trimming pared 1 base from V and 9 bases from J, leaving 11 bases between. Looked up from germline, CDR1 is SGHDT and CDR2 is YYEEEE. There are 13 residues in the CDR3. This CDR3 reads CASSLPVGLEQFF. CDR3 nucleotide sequence: TGTGCCAGCAGCTTGCCCGTGGGGCTTGAGCAGTTCTTC.

The gene calls are TRBV10-3 and TRBJ2-3; TRBD2 agrees at 13 bases. This CDR3 contains 16 residues. CDR1 and CDR2 from the germline V gene are ENHRY and SYGVKD. V shed 3 bases, J shed 3 bases, and the junction held 3 bases outside the gene matches. The CDR3 DNA sequence: TGTGCCATCAGTGACTGGACTAGCGGGAGTACAGATACGCAGTATTTT. Its translation: CAISDWTSGSTDTQYF.

The rearrangement joins TRBV27 to TRBJ2-5; D might be TRBD2 (5 bases). CDR3 size: 12 residues. CDR1 and CDR2 (germline): MNHEY, SMNVEV (reference sequence). The ends were cut back, 5 bases at V and 7 bases at J, with 11 bases in the middle. DNA of the CDR3: TGTGCCAGCAGTCCCCCGGGGATGACCCAGTACTTC. Translation gives CASSPPGMTQYF.